This TCR beta chain was identified during a study of cytomegalovirus exposure and HLA in healthy donors. For this clone: Its cognate antigen is unknown.

Study findings and constraints: Previously analyzed data showed that most TCR beta V segments were productive at a frequency of about 87% or about 30%. In vitro experiments confirmed that a few CMV-associated chains were specific for CMV antigens.

The PCR contained 60 Vbeta and 13 Jbeta primers. The data were produced by immunoSEQ multiplex PCR, yet TCRdb's version contains in-frame clones alone and is incomplete. Of some 150,000 clones in the sample, approximately 84% were seen once. The ends lost 4 bases at V and 8 bases at J; junction bases unmatched: 8. The germline CDR1 and CDR2 sequences are SGDLS and YYNGEE. The CDR3 spans 15 residues. V and J are TRBV9 and TRBJ2-1; 11 bases map to TRBD1. The source is a young man in good health and CMV-seropositive. Sequenced sample: PBMCs. The CDR3 loop reads CASSFRTGGMDEQFF. As DNA, the CDR3 is TGTGCCAGCAGCTTCCGGACAGGGGGCATGGATGAGCAGTTCTTC.